The next 26 T cell receptor beta chains were all read from a single sample in a study of blood T cell repertoires in COVID-19. Assay used: immunoSEQ multiplex PCR; TCRdb lists only in-frame clones, some missing. Among around 260,000 clones listed, 80% to 90% were seen once. Sequencing was performed on peripheral blood. The receptors were sampled from a man in his thirties or forties with acute or convalescent COVID-19.

The chain links TRBV4-1 to TRBJ1-1; D is unclear. The CDR3 loop spans 14 amino acids. The germline CDR1 and CDR2 sequences are MGHRA and YSYEKL. With 1 base removed from V and 2 bases from J, the gap between germline ends came to 8 bases. This CDR3 reads CASSQADHNTEAFF. The DNA of the CDR3 is TGCGCCAGCAGCCAAGCAGATCATAACACTGAAGCTTTCTTT.

This chain uses TRBV7-9 with TRBJ2-7; TRBD1 matches at 10 bases. Trimming took 3 bases from V and 2 from J; bases not matched to a gene: 4. Germline V CDR1 and CDR2: SEHNR, FQNEAQ (reference sequence). The length of the CDR3 is 15 residues. The CDR3 DNA sequence: TGTGCCAGCAGCTTTGGGACAGGGGATCCCTACGAGCAGTACTTC. Translation: CASSFGTGDPYEQYF.

V is TRBV30 and J is TRBJ1-1; TRBD1 matches 12 bases. Germline loops: CDR1 GTSNPN, CDR2 SVGIG (reference sequence). V shed 7 bases and J 6 bases; nucleotides not matched to a gene: 9. The CDR3 spans 14 residues. The CDR3 region is CAFSPGQGAPEAFF. CDR3 DNA sequence: TGTGCCTTTTCTCCGGGACAGGGGGCGCCTGAAGCTTTCTTT.

The chain is built from TRBV11-3 and TRBJ1-1; D is unclear. Germline lookup yields CDR1 SGHNT and CDR2 YENEEA. Trimming took 5 bases from V and 3 from J, leaving 10 bases between them. The CDR3 contains 13 residues. CDR3 amino acids: CASSPSLDTEAFF. The CDR3 DNA follows: TGTGCCAGCAGCCCGAGTTTAGACACTGAAGCTTTCTTT. The full variable domain, its missing parts supplied by reference TRBV11-3 and TRBJ1-1, is EAGVVQSPRYKIIEKKQPVAFWCNPISGHNTLYWYLQNLGQGPELLIRYENEEAVDDSQLPKDRFSAERLKGVDSTLKIQPAELGDSAVYLCASSPSLDTEAFFGQGTRLTVV.

This chain joins TRBV28 and TRBJ2-7; tentatively, D is TRBD2 (5 bases). V shed 7 bases and J shed 5 bases, with 18 bases lying between them. The CDR3 covers 14 residues. Germline loops: CDR1 MDHEN, CDR2 SYDVKM. CDR3 sequence reads: CASTDTLRGNEQYF. The CDR3 bases are TGTGCCAGCACCGATACACTTCGAGGGAACGAGCAGTACTTC.

J is TRBJ2-3 and V is TRBV18; 8 nucleotides match TRBD2. This CDR3 spans 15 amino acids. Germline CDR1 is KGHSH and CDR2 is LQKENI. V shed 2 bases, J shed 5 bases, and the junction held 6 bases outside the gene matches. For the CDR3, the DNA is TGTGCCAGCTCACCATCTGGACTAGCTAGAGATACGCAGTATTTT. This translates into CASSPSGLARDTQYF.

V usage is TRBV6-5 and J usage is TRBJ2-7; 9 nucleotides agree with TRBD1. CDR1 and CDR2 (germline): MNHEY, SVGAGI. V trimming: 6 bases; J trimming: 6 bases; junction bases outside the gene matches: 12. CDR3 length: 15 residues. The CDR3 region has the DNA TGTGCCAGCAGCCAAGCGTACAGGGGGCTTAGCGAGCAGTACTTC. It translates to CASSQAYRGLSEQYF.

The chain carries TRBV19 and TRBJ2-5; 7 bases are a match to TRBD1. The CDR3 totals 15 residues. V was pared by 3 bases and J by 4 bases, with 8 bases of the junction left unmatched. Germline V gene sequence: CDR1 LNHDA, CDR2 SQIVND (reference sequence). The CDR3 spells CASSIPQGKGETQYF. The CDR3 bases are TGTGCCAGTAGTATCCCACAGGGGAAGGGAGAGACCCAGTACTTC.

The chain uses TRBV6-6 and TRBJ2-5; TRBD2 might be the D (7 bases). Germline CDR1 and CDR2: MNHNY and SVGAGI (reference sequence). The CDR3 covers 15 residues. V lost 4 bases and J 1 base, leaving 13 bases between the germline ends. The CDR3 DNA sequence: TGTGCCAGCAGTTCGGTACGGGGGGCCCAAGAGACCCAGTACTTC. Protein: CASSSVRGAQETQYF.

The chain carries TRBV5-1 and TRBJ2-7; maybe TRBD1 (6 bases). The CDR3 is 15 amino acids. V was pared by 0 bases and J by 4 bases, with 14 bases between. CDR1 is SGHRS, CDR2 YFSETQ, per germline. CDR3 protein: CASSLVSTGEYEQYF. The CDR3 DNA is TGCGCCAGCAGCTTGGTATCGACAGGCGAGTACGAGCAGTACTTC.

The genes are TRBV2 and TRBJ2-3; 7 bases fit TRBD2. Germline V gene sequence: CDR1 SNHLY, CDR2 FYNNEI. This CDR3 spans 15 amino acids. V shed 4 bases and J 3 bases; nucleotides not matched to a gene: 7. The DNA for the CDR3 is TGTGCCAGCAGTGTGCTGGGCGGGAGAACAGATACGCAGTATTTT. This gives the protein CASSVLGGRTDTQYF.

The chain has TRBV2 and TRBJ2-1; TRBD1 might be the D (6 bases). Germline V gene sequence: CDR1 SNHLY, CDR2 FYNNEI. This CDR3 region has 14 residues. The V and J ends lost 4 bases and 8 bases respectively, with 15 bases between them. The DNA for the CDR3 is TGTGCCAGCAGTGTCTACAGGGAAGTTCATGAGCAGTTCTTC. This sequence encodes CASSVYREVHEQFF.

This clone was picked up one time. J is TRBJ1-1 and V is TRBV6-6; a possible D gene is TRBD1 (5 bases). Trimming removed 6 bases at V and 0 bases at J, with 14 bases between. The V gene's germline CDR1 is MNHNY and CDR2 SVGAGI (reference sequence). This CDR3 comprises 15 residues. The CDR3 protein is CASSPPGGVNTEAFF. As DNA, the CDR3 is TGTGCCAGCAGCCCCCCGGGGGGGGTGAACACTGAAGCTTTCTTT.

The chain combines TRBV7-9 with TRBJ2-5; D unresolved. V was cut by 6 bases and J by 4 bases, with 15 bases left in between. The germline CDR1 and CDR2 sequences are SEHNR and FQNEAQ (reference sequence). This CDR3 contains 14 residues. CDR3 sequence reads: CASSRSVSRETQYF. The DNA for the CDR3 is TGTGCCAGCAGTCGGAGCGTGAGCCGAGAGACCCAGTACTTC.

This chain connects TRBV5-1 to TRBJ2-2; 8 bases map to TRBD1. Germline CDR1 reads SGHRS; CDR2 reads YFSETQ. The CDR3 length is 17 residues. Losses at the gene ends were 4 bases for V and 3 bases for J; bases not matched to a gene: 11. The CDR3: CASSNSPGQAYTGELFF. In nucleotides, the CDR3 is TGCGCCAGCAGCAACTCACCGGGACAGGCCTACACCGGGGAGCTGTTTTTT. Full variable domain (missing parts from reference TRBV5-1 and TRBJ2-2): KAGVTQTPRYLIKTRGQQVTLSCSPISGHRSVSWYQQTPGQGLQFLFEYFSETQRNKGNFPGRFSGRQFSNSRSEMNVSTLELGDSALYLCASSNSPGQAYTGELFFGEGSRLTVL.

The CDR3: CASSWDRSGANVLTF. The DNA of the CDR3 is TGTGCCAGCAGCTGGGACAGGTCTGGGGCCAACGTCCTGACTTTC. This chain uses TRBV11-1 with TRBJ2-6; the match to TRBD1 covers 8 bases. V shed 4 bases, J shed 1 base, and the junction held 0 bases outside the gene matches. Germline CDR1 is SGHAT and CDR2 is FQDESV (reference sequence). The CDR3 sequence is 15 residues long.

The chain has TRBV2 and TRBJ2-2; 7 bases map to TRBD2. Germline trimming cut 5 bases from V and 6 bases from J; bases unmatched to any gene: 9. This CDR3 has 15 amino acids. Germline V lookup: CDR1 SNHLY, CDR2 FYNNEI. The CDR3 here is CASSPRERGSGELFF. The CDR3 DNA reads as TGTGCCAGCAGTCCTAGGGAGCGGGGTTCCGGGGAGCTGTTTTTT.

In the case of this clone: The junction departs from germline at one end; a sequencing error may be responsible. This chain connects TRBV12-5 to TRBJ2-7; TRBD1 matches at 7 bases. CDR1 is LGHNT and CDR2 is FRNRAP in the germline V gene. The CDR3 length is 11 residues. CDR3: CASGSRDSIFF. The CDR3 DNA follows: TGTGCTAGTGGTTCCCGGGACAGCATTTTCTTC.

This sequence joins TRBV24-1 and TRBJ2-7; 7 bases fit TRBD1. The CDR3 is 14 amino acids. The J segment lost 5 bases and the V segment lost 3 bases, leaving 6 bases of the junction unmatched. The germline V gene has CDR1 KGHDR and CDR2 SFDVKD. This chain's CDR3 is CATSDGQERDEQYF. The CDR3 DNA sequence: TGTGCCACCAGTGATGGACAGGAAAGGGACGAGCAGTACTTC.

J is TRBJ2-7 and V is TRBV6-5, with 7 bases identical to TRBD1. The V gene's germline CDR1 is MNHEY and CDR2 SVGAGI. Trimming at V came to 7 bases and at J to 1 base, leaving 10 bases not matched to a gene. This CDR3 region has 15 residues. CDR3 in DNA: TGTGCCAGCATTTCTTATCAGGGACAGTCCTACGAGCAGTACTTC. Protein sequence: CASISYQGQSYEQYF.

The chain is built from TRBV11-2 and TRBJ1-6, with a tentative D call TRBD1 (5 bases). V shed 11 bases and J shed 6 bases, with 14 bases lying between them. Looked up from germline, CDR1 is SGHAT and CDR2 is FQNNGV. This CDR3 is built from 13 residues. CDR3 region: CAWHGAGNSPLHF. In DNA, the CDR3 is TGTGCCTGGCATGGGGCTGGTAATTCACCCCTCCACTTT.

This CDR3 reads CASSFLAGADTGELFF. CDR3 DNA: TGCGCCAGCAGCTTTCTCGCAGGGGCCGACACCGGGGAGCTGTTTTTT. V usage is TRBV5-1 and J usage is TRBJ2-2, with a weak D call TRBD1 (6 bases). V lost 2 bases and J lost 3, with 14 bases in between. The CDR3 length is 16 residues. In germline, CDR1 is SGHRS, CDR2 YFSETQ.

This sequence joins TRBV12-3 or TRBV12-4 and TRBJ2-2; the D gene is possibly TRBD1 (6 bases). Trimming stripped 6 bases from V and 6 bases from J, with 11 bases between. The CDR3 consists of 13 residues. This CDR3 reads CASRVWGPGELFF. DNA of the CDR3: TGTGCCAGCAGGGTCTGGGGGCCCGGGGAGCTGTTTTTT.

The chain recombines TRBV5-1 with TRBJ1-3; 9 bases map to TRBD1. Germline assignment: CDR1 SGHRS and CDR2 YFSETQ. V lost 3 bases and J lost 4; bases outside the gene matches: 2. CDR3 length: 14 residues. The DNA of the CDR3 is TGCGCCAGCAGCTCAGGGACAGGGGGAAACACCATATATTTT. Translating it yields CASSSGTGGNTIYF.

This clone was detected a few times. This sequence joins TRBV19 and TRBJ2-3, with D possibly being TRBD2 (5 bases). CDR1 is LNHDA, CDR2 SQIVND, per germline (reference sequence). V lost 5 bases to trimming and J lost 0 bases, with 6 bases between them. This CDR3 spans 13 amino acids. In nucleotides, the CDR3 is TGTGCCAGTAGTGCTAGCAGCACAGATACGCAGTATTTT. Amino acids: CASSASSTDTQYF.

The V call is TRBV28, the J call TRBJ2-7; TRBD2 might be the D (6 bases). V was trimmed by 3 bases and J by 3 bases, leaving 15 bases between them. This CDR3 region has 15 residues. From germline, CDR1 is MDHEN and CDR2 SYDVKM. The DNA for the CDR3 is TGTGCCAGCAGTTTCCTACGGACGGACTACTACGAGCAGTACTTC. Translation: CASSFLRTDYYEQYF. Supplemented by reference TRBV28 and TRBJ2-7, the full variable domain reads DVKVTQSSRYLVKRTGEKVFLECVQDMDHENMFWYRQDPGLGLRLIYFSYDVKMKEKGDIPEGYSVSREKKERFSLILESASTNQTSMYLCASSFLRTDYYEQYFGPGTRLTVT.